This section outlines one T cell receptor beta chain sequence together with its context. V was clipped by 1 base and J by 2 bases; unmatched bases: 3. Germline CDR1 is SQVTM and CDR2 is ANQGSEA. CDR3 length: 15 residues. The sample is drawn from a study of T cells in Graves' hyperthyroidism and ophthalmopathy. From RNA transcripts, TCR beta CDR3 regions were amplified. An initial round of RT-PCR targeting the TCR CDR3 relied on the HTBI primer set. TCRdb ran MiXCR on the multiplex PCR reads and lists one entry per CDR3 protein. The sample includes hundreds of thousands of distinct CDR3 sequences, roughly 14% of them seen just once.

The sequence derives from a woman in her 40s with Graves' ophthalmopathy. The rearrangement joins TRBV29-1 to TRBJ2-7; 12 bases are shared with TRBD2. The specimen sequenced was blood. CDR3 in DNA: TGCAGCGTTGAAGCCTCTAGCGGGAGGGCCTACGAGCAGTACTTC. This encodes CSVEASSGRAYEQYF.